The 10 T cell receptor beta chains below come from one sample, sequenced in a study of blood T cells in healthy people across ages. Together with a sample-barcoded 5' primer, a J-beta primer mix was included in a second PCR lasting about 7 to 11 cycles. TCRdb re-derived calls from the 5' RACE reads in MiXCR, one entry per CDR3 protein. Of hundreds of thousands of distinct CDR3 sequences in the sample, about 52% were seen once. The sequenced material came from blood. All receptors derive from an older woman in good health.

This clonotype has a count of ten or more. A much larger clone sits a single nucleotide away, making a read error possible. The chain joins TRBV7-2 to TRBJ2-7; TRBD2 is a possible D gene (5 bases). Germline CDR1 is SGHTA and CDR2 is FQGNSA. Deletions cut 9 bases from V and 2 bases from J, with 11 bases between. The length of the CDR3 is 12 residues. The CDR3 reads CASALAAYEQYF. CDR3 nucleotide sequence: TGTGCCAGTGCGCTAGCCGCCTACGAGCAGTACTTC.

CDR3 nucleotides: TGTGCCAGCAGCCAGCCCCCCGGGACGGGGAATTCACCCCTCCACTTT. Translation: CASSQPPGTGNSPLHF. The rearrangement links TRBV4-2 to TRBJ1-6; maybe TRBD1 (5 bases). Germline CDR1 and CDR2: LGHNA and YNFKEQ. This CDR3 region has 16 residues. V was trimmed by 3 bases and J by 7 bases, leaving 16 bases between them.

The genes are TRBV4-2 and TRBJ1-6, with TRBD1 identical over 8 bases. Germline values: CDR1 LGHNA, CDR2 YNFKEQ. The V gene end was trimmed by 1 base and the J gene end by 7 bases; junction bases not matched to a gene: 6. CDR3 length: 16 residues. CDR3 sequence reads: CASSQASGTGNSPLHF. CDR3 sequence (DNA): TGTGCCAGCAGCCAAGCCTCCGGGACAGGAAATTCACCCCTCCACTTT.

V gene TRBV7-2 combines with J gene TRBJ2-1; no definite D call. CDR1 is SGHTA, CDR2 FQGNSA, per germline. Between the trimmed V and J ends, which lost 3 bases and 0 bases, there was a span of 9 bases. The CDR3 spans 15 residues. CDR3: CASSFRRGSYNEQFF. The CDR3 DNA is TGTGCCAGCAGCTTTCGGCGAGGCTCCTACAATGAGCAGTTCTTC.

This chain connects TRBV19 to TRBJ2-1; 13 positions match TRBD2. CDR1 is LNHDA and CDR2 is SQIVND in the germline V gene (reference sequence). Losses at the gene ends were 0 bases for V and 11 bases for J; bases not matched to a gene: 7. This CDR3 has 16 residues. CDR3 region: CASSIDGTSGRGKQFF. DNA of the CDR3: TGTGCCAGTAGTATAGATGGTACTAGCGGGAGGGGAAAGCAGTTCTTC.

V and J are TRBV2 and TRBJ2-7; D gene ambiguous. CDR1 and CDR2 (germline): SNHLY, FYNNEI. V lost 7 bases and J 2 bases, leaving 15 bases between the germline ends. The CDR3 totals 14 residues. Here the CDR3 DNA reads TGTGCCAGCACACTCGACCAGGAAGCCTACGAGCAGTACTTC. Amino acids: CASTLDQEAYEQYF. The full variable domain, its missing parts supplied by reference TRBV2 and TRBJ2-7, is EPEVTQTPSHQVTQMGQEVILRCVPISNHLYFYWYRQILGQKVEFLVSFYNNEISEKSEIFDDQFSVERPDGSNFTLKIRSTKLEDSAMYFCASTLDQEAYEQYFGPGTRLTVT.

The gene calls are TRBV7-3 and TRBJ2-1, with D perhaps TRBD2 (6 bases). From germline, CDR1 is SGHTA and CDR2 FQGTGA. The CDR3 contains 14 residues. V shed 2 bases and J shed 8 bases, with 13 bases lying between them. The CDR3 protein is CASSLGGGSDEQFF. In nucleotides, the CDR3 is TGTGCCAGCAGCTTAGGTGGGGGGAGCGATGAGCAGTTCTTC.

The V and J genes are TRBV7-9 and TRBJ1-6; D gene uncertain. V lost 3 bases, J lost 5 bases, and 8 bases lay in between. The CDR3 is made up of 14 amino acids. Germline V lookup: CDR1 SEHNR, CDR2 FQNEAQ (reference sequence). For the CDR3, the DNA is TGTGCCAGCAGCTTTGGGCAAAATAATTCACCCCTCCACTTT. As protein: CASSFGQNNSPLHF.

The chain couples TRBV7-2 to TRBJ1-1; maybe TRBD1 (5 bases). V lost 8 bases and J lost 4, with 17 bases in between. Germline assignment: CDR1 SGHTA and CDR2 FQGNSA. The CDR3 runs to 14 residues. DNA for the CDR3: TGTGCCAGCGGCCGAAGTTGGGGGGGCACTGAAGCTTTCTTT. Translated: CASGRSWGGTEAFF.

This clonotype was seen a handful of times. A much larger clone sits a single nucleotide away, making a read error possible. The genes are TRBV20-1 and TRBJ2-3, with unresolved D. The germline V gene has CDR1 DFQATT and CDR2 SNEGSKA (reference sequence). The length of the CDR3 is 11 residues. V was shortened by 4 bases and J by 1 base, with 3 bases between the two germline ends. CDR3 DNA sequence: TGCAGTGCTAAAGGCACAGATACGCAGTATTTT. Its protein is CSAKGTDTQYF.